The T cell receptor beta chain described here comes from a study of tumor-infiltrating lymphocytes in primary liver carcinoma. Across the whole study: Surgical resection served as treatment for the primary liver carcinoma of these patients.

Germline trimming cut 5 bases from V and 2 bases from J; bases unmatched to any gene: 15. Germline V lookup: CDR1 MNHEY, CDR2 SVGEGT. The CDR3 covers 18 residues. Notes on this clonotype: Its antigen is still unknown.

Study outcomes and limitations: Tumor-adjacent and tumor-blood pairs shared less of their repertoires than tumor region pairs shared. Relative to blood, tumors carried a significantly larger fraction of the repertoire in their top 250 clones (p = 0.039).

The researchers obtained blood RNA from unsorted whole blood and also extracted germline DNA. Treatment-naive at the time, the patients had chronic HBV infection. Synthesis of TCR beta cDNA was carried out from 500 ng total RNA with a constant-region primer. The TCR beta library was amplified through three nested multiplex PCR rounds in a modified ARM-PCR procedure. With TRBV1-TRBV30 forward primers and a C-beta reverse primer, the first two PCR rounds were run for approximately 10 cycles each. In TCRdb, the multiplex PCR reads were re-called with MiXCR into one record per CDR3 protein. The sample has about 330,000 distinct CDR3 sequences, about two thirds seen once.

This TCR came from a man aged 35-49 years with primary liver carcinoma and hepatitis B virus infection. The sample consisted of peripheral blood. The rearrangement joins TRBV6-2 or TRBV6-3 to TRBJ2-7, with TRBD1 matching 10 bases. CDR3 coding DNA: TGTGCCAGCAGTCGAAGCAGACAGGGGGCCCTCCGCCCCTACGAGCAGTACTTC. Its translation: CASSRSRQGALRPYEQYF.